The 7 T cell receptor beta chains presented below share a single source sample, sequenced in a study of OX40 agonist ivuxolimab in advanced cancers. Profiling relied on immunoSEQ multiplex PCR, and the TCRdb table lists in-frame clones only, not all of them. The table has 23,000 or so clones, 88% seen once. Sample: CD4+ or CD8+ T cells sorted from blood, taken in a trial of the OX40 agonist ivuxolimab. The source is an adult with an advanced solid tumor such as melanoma, head and neck, liver or kidney cancer.

The chain combines TRBV6-1 with TRBJ2-4; TRBD1 or TRBD2 may be the D gene (5 bases each). The CDR3 has 18 amino acids. CDR1 and CDR2 (germline): MNHNS, SASEGT. The V end was cut by 4 bases, the J end by 1 base, with 20 bases between. CDR3 protein: CASSAPGQGRSAKNIQYF. The CDR3 bases are TGTGCCAGCAGTGCCCCCGGGCAGGGACGGTCTGCCAAAAACATTCAGTACTTC.

The V and J genes are TRBV7-9 and TRBJ1-1, with D unresolved. V was shortened by 4 bases and J by 8 bases, with 23 bases between the two germline ends. The CDR3 length is 16 residues. Germline lookup yields CDR1 SEHNR and CDR2 FQNEAQ (reference sequence). CDR3 amino acids: CASSSSVSGSLSEAFF. The DNA for the CDR3 is TGTGCCAGCAGCTCGAGTGTCTCGGGCAGTCTTTCCGAAGCTTTCTTT.

The CDR3 region is CASSPFTAETNSPLHF. The CDR3 DNA reads as TGTGCCAGCTCACCATTTACGGCAGAAACTAATTCACCCCTCCACTTT. The V and J genes are TRBV18 and TRBJ1-6; no reliable D call. V lost 2 bases and J lost 6, with 14 bases in between. This CDR3 spans 16 amino acids. Per the germline V gene, CDR1 is KGHSH and CDR2 is LQKENI.

The CDR3 DNA sequence: TGTGCCAGCAGTTTCCGACCCGAGCGGAGATACAATGAGCAGTTCTTC. It is translated as CASSFRPERRYNEQFF. This sequence joins TRBV27 and TRBJ2-1, with a weak D call TRBD2 (5 bases). Germline-derived CDR1 and CDR2 are MNHEY and SMNVEV (reference sequence). The V end was cut by 3 bases, the J end by 4 bases, with 16 bases between. This CDR3 has 16 residues.

This chain connects TRBV7-2 to TRBJ1-2; D possibly corresponds to TRBD1 (5 bases). The germline V and J ends were trimmed by 3 bases and 5 bases, with 7 bases remaining between them. Per the germline V gene, CDR1 is SGHTA and CDR2 is FQGNSA. This CDR3 region has 12 residues. The CDR3 protein is CASSFQGYGYTF. CDR3 coding DNA: TGTGCCAGCAGCTTTCAGGGATATGGCTACACCTTC.

This chain joins TRBV5-1 and TRBJ1-5; TRBD1 aligns across 8 bases. The CDR3 covers 15 residues. Germline loops: CDR1 SGHRS, CDR2 YFSETQ. V dropped 5 bases and J dropped 4; count of bases not matched to a gene: 8. CDR3 sequence reads: CASRMTGAINQPQHF. CDR3 nucleotide sequence: TGCGCCAGCAGGATGACAGGGGCGATTAATCAGCCCCAGCATTTT.

CDR3 region: CASSPWTGGSYEQYF. The CDR3 bases are TGTGCCAGCTCACCATGGACAGGAGGCTCCTACGAGCAGTACTTC. The chain is built from TRBV18 and TRBJ2-7, with 7 bases fitting TRBD1. The CDR3 is made up of 15 amino acids. Germline lookup yields CDR1 KGHSH and CDR2 LQKENI. V shed 2 bases and J 0 bases; nucleotides not matched to a gene: 4.